The 18 T cell receptor beta chains in this list originate from one sample, sequenced in a study of cytomegalovirus exposure and HLA in healthy donors. Sequenced by immunoSEQ multiplex PCR; TCRdb stores in-frame clones only, minus some. The sample records roughly 60,000 clones, approximately 96% being singletons. The specimen was PBMCs. These receptors were collected from a man younger than 35 in good health and CMV-seronegative.

V and J are TRBV5-1 and TRBJ2-7, with D possibly matching TRBD1 (5 bases). Per the germline V gene, CDR1 is SGHRS and CDR2 is YFSETQ. CDR3 size: 14 residues. Trimming left V 2 bases short and J 7 bases short, with 16 bases between. The DNA of the CDR3 is TGCGCCAGCAGCTTAAGAACAGGACATCCAGAGCAGTACTTC. It codes for CASSLRTGHPEQYF.

The chain links TRBV6-6 to TRBJ2-1; 7 bases align to TRBD2. Germline loops: CDR1 MNHNY, CDR2 SVGAGI (reference sequence). The CDR3 has 15 residues. V gave up 2 bases and J gave up 0 bases; unmatched junction bases: 1. CDR3: CASSYGGSSYNEQFF. In nucleotides, the CDR3 is TGTGCCAGCAGTTACGGCGGGAGCTCCTACAATGAGCAGTTCTTC.

V and J are TRBV7-2 and TRBJ2-7, with D unresolved. Germline CDR1 SGHTA, CDR2 FQGNSA. The V and J ends lost 3 bases and 5 bases respectively, with 5 bases between them. There are 11 residues in the CDR3. The CDR3, as DNA: TGTGCCAGCAGCTTCGGAGACGAGCAGTACTTC. Amino acids: CASSFGDEQYF.

The chain links TRBV9 to TRBJ1-1; D unresolved. The CDR3 is made up of 14 amino acids. V lost 6 bases and J lost 4, with 16 bases in between. Germline V gene lookup returns CDR1 SGDLS and CDR2 YYNGEE. CDR3 bases: TGTGCCAGCACCCCAACCGGAGGAAGCACTGAAGCTTTCTTT. It encodes CASTPTGGSTEAFF. The whole variable domain, remainder taken from reference TRBV9 and TRBJ1-1, is DSGVTQTPKHLITATGQRVTLRCSPRSGDLSVYWYQQSLDQGLQFLIQYYNGEERAKGNILERFSAQQFPDLHSELNLSSLELGDSALYFCASTPTGGSTEAFFGQGTRLTVV.

The rearrangement links TRBV7-9 to TRBJ2-3; D unresolved. CDR3 length: 12 amino acids. The ends were cut back, 4 bases at V and 6 bases at J, with 8 bases in the middle. The germline V gene has CDR1 SEHNR and CDR2 FQNEAQ (reference sequence). DNA for the CDR3: TGTGCCAGCAGCTACCAGGCTGATACGCAGTATTTT. This gives the protein CASSYQADTQYF.

The genes are TRBV7-8 and TRBJ2-1; 10 positions match TRBD2. Germline trimming cut 6 bases from V and 4 bases from J; bases unmatched to any gene: 6. This CDR3 region has 15 residues. The germline V gene encodes CDR1 SGHVS and CDR2 FQNEAQ. This chain's CDR3 is CASRETSGKYNEQFF. CDR3 coding DNA: TGTGCCAGCAGAGAAACTAGCGGGAAATACAATGAGCAGTTCTTC. The full variable domain, with the rest looked up from reference TRBV7-8 and TRBJ2-1, is GAGVSQSPRYKVAKRGQDVALRCDPISGHVSLFWYQQALGQGPEFLTYFQNEAQLDKSGLPSDRFFAERPEGSVSTLKIQRTQQEDSAVYLCASRETSGKYNEQFFGPGTRLTVL.

The chain carries TRBV10-2 and TRBJ2-4, with no clear D. In germline, CDR1 is WSHSY, CDR2 SAAADI. The CDR3 length is 14 residues. V lost 7 bases and J lost 0, with 10 bases in between. CDR3 coding DNA: TGCGCCAGCACCAGCAGGCTAGCCAAAAACATTCAGTACTTC. Its protein product is CASTSRLAKNIQYF.

Points on this clone: The junction differs from germline at one of its ends, possibly a read error. The chain has TRBV6-1 and TRBJ2-7; possible D gene TRBD2, 6 bases. This CDR3 comprises 16 residues. Germline V lookup: CDR1 MNHNS, CDR2 SASEGT. The CDR3, as DNA: TGTGCCAGCAGTGGGCCAGGGACTGAAGTTCCCTACGAGCAGTGCTTC. It specifies CASSGPGTEVPYEQCF.

The chain links TRBV7-9 to TRBJ2-7; no clear D. V dropped 5 bases and J dropped 7 bases, with 12 bases sitting between them. This CDR3 is built from 12 residues. Germline V gene sequence: CDR1 SEHNR, CDR2 FQNEAQ (reference sequence). The CDR3 here is CASSTRGNEQYF. The CDR3 coding sequence is TGTGCCAGCAGCACTCGCGGCAATGAGCAGTACTTC.

This chain's CDR3 is CASSRTRDRGGTEAFF. CDR3 bases: TGTGCCAGCAGCCGAACCCGGGACAGGGGTGGAACTGAAGCTTTCTTT. The chain uses TRBV7-9 and TRBJ1-1; 10 bases map to TRBD1. The CDR3 runs 16 residues. V shed 5 bases and J 5 bases; nucleotides not matched to a gene: 11. Looked up from germline, CDR1 is SEHNR and CDR2 is FQNEAQ (reference sequence). Combining the CDR3 with reference TRBV7-9 and TRBJ1-1 gives the whole variable domain DTGVSQNPRHKITKRGQNVTFRCDPISEHNRLYWYRQTLGQGPEFLTYFQNEAQLEKSRLLSDRFSAERPKGSFSTLEIQRTEQGDSAMYLCASSRTRDRGGTEAFFGQGTRLTVV.

The chain links TRBV4-1 to TRBJ2-1; tentatively, D is TRBD2 (5 bases). Trimming pared 1 base from V and 4 bases from J, leaving 23 bases between. The CDR3 loop spans 19 amino acids. Germline V CDR1 and CDR2: MGHRA, YSYEKL. The CDR3 DNA is TGCGCCAGCAGCCAAGTTGCGCTAGCCGATCCGAAGGTATACAATGAGCAGTTCTTC. Amino acids: CASSQVALADPKVYNEQFF.

This clone was observed once. The chain uses TRBV4-2 and TRBJ2-6; tentatively, D is TRBD2 (5 bases). In germline, CDR1 is LGHNA, CDR2 YNFKEQ. V was cut by 0 bases and J by 2 bases, with 8 bases left in between. The CDR3 is 16 amino acids. The CDR3 DNA follows: TGTGCCAGCAGCCAAGATTCCGGGGCTGGGGCCAACGTCCTGACTTTC. Protein product: CASSQDSGAGANVLTF.

The chain carries TRBV19 and TRBJ2-1, with D possibly TRBD2 on 5 matching bases. The length of the CDR3 is 16 residues. Germline assignment: CDR1 LNHDA and CDR2 SQIVND (reference sequence). The germline V and J ends were trimmed by 4 bases and 2 bases, with 15 bases remaining between them. CDR3 coding DNA: TGTGCCAGTAGTACGCAGACTACCGTCGCCTACAATGAGCAGTTCTTC. Protein sequence: CASSTQTTVAYNEQFF.

The chain employs TRBV2 and TRBJ2-3; D perhaps matches TRBD1 (5 bases). Germline CDR1 reads SNHLY; CDR2 reads FYNNEI. There are 15 residues in the CDR3. The ends were cut back, 5 bases at V and 2 bases at J, with 14 bases in the middle. In DNA, the CDR3 is TGTGCCAGCAGTTTAGACAGACGTTACACAGATACGCAGTATTTT. Its protein is CASSLDRRYTDTQYF. Based on the CDR3 plus reference TRBV2 and TRBJ2-3, the full variable domain is EPEVTQTPSHQVTQMGQEVILRCVPISNHLYFYWYRQILGQKVEFLVSFYNNEISEKSEIFDDQFSVERPDGSNFTLKIRSTKLEDSAMYFCASSLDRRYTDTQYFGPGTRLTVL.

V gene TRBV13 combines with J gene TRBJ2-2, with D unresolved. The CDR3 is 14 amino acids. CDR1 PRHDT and CDR2 FYEKMQ come from the germline V gene (reference sequence). Trimming pared 3 bases from V and 2 bases from J, leaving 7 bases between. CDR3: CASSFSRNTGELFF. The CDR3 DNA reads TGTGCCAGCAGCTTTAGCCGAAACACCGGGGAGCTGTTTTTT.

This chain links TRBV11-2 with TRBJ2-7; D not certain. Germline V CDR1 and CDR2: SGHAT, FQNNGV. The V and J ends lost 5 bases and 2 bases respectively, with 10 bases between them. This CDR3 region has 13 residues. The CDR3 bases are TGTGCCAGCAGCGCGACTGCCGCCTACGAGCAGTACTTC. Translation gives CASSATAAYEQYF.

The J gene is TRBJ2-1, the V gene TRBV4-1; possible D gene TRBD2, 6 bases. V shed 4 bases and J shed 3 bases, with 13 bases lying between them. From germline, CDR1 is MGHRA and CDR2 YSYEKL. The CDR3 is made up of 15 amino acids. Here the CDR3 DNA reads TGCGCCAGCAGCCGCCGACTAGTAAGCTACAATGAGCAGTTCTTC. Residues: CASSRRLVSYNEQFF.

The V call is TRBV5-1, the J call TRBJ2-7, with D possibly matching TRBD2 (7 bases). Germline V gene data show CDR1 as SGHRS and CDR2 as YFSETQ. V dropped 4 bases and J dropped 5 bases, with 25 bases sitting between them. The CDR3 covers 17 residues. The chain's CDR3 is CASSPASLQGGNHEQYF. CDR3 sequence (DNA): TGCGCCAGCAGCCCCGCTTCCTTACAGGGAGGGAACCACGAGCAGTACTTC. Full variable domain (outside the CDR3, taken from reference TRBV5-1 and TRBJ2-7): KAGVTQTPRYLIKTRGQQVTLSCSPISGHRSVSWYQQTPGQGLQFLFEYFSETQRNKGNFPGRFSGRQFSNSRSEMNVSTLELGDSALYLCASSPASLQGGNHEQYFGPGTRLTVT.